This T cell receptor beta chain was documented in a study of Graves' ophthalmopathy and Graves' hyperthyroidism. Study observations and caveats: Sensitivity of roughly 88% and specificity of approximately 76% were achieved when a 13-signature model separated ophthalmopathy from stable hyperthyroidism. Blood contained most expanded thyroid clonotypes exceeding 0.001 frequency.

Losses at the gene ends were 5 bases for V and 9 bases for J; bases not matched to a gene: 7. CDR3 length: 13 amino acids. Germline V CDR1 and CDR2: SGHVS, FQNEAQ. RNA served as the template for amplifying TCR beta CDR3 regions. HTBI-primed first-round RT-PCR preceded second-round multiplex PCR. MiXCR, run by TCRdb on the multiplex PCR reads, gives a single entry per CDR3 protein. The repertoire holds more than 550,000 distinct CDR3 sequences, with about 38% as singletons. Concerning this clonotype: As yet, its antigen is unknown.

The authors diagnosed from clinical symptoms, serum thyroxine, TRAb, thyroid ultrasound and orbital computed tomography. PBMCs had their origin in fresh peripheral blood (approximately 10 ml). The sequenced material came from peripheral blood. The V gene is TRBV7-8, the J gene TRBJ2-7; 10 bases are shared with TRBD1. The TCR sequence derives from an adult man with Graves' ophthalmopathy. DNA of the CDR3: TGTGCCAGCAGCACCCATCGGACAGGGGGGCAGTACTTC. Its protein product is CASSTHRTGGQYF.